These 18 T cell receptor beta chains were sequenced from one sample in a study of PD-1 blockade in classical Hodgkin lymphoma. The time point denotes: cycle 4 day 1 (C4D1), after 5 to 7 weeks of nivolumab. Every patient was affected by relapse after autologous stem cell transplantation, while exposure to brentuximab vedotin was not uniform. TCRdb keeps only in-frame clones here, not all; method: immunoSEQ multiplex PCR. The sample records around 92,000 clones, 83% being singletons. Sequencing used peripheral blood mononuclear cells (PBMCs), obtained before the fourth cycle of nivolumab. The receptors shown here come from a human donor with classical Hodgkin lymphoma.

This clone has only one observation. V is TRBV27 and J is TRBJ2-7, with D tentatively TRBD1 (6 bases). The CDR3 consists of 15 residues. The germline gives CDR1 MNHEY, CDR2 SMNVEV (reference sequence). The V end lost 4 bases, the J end lost 2 bases, and 15 bases lay between the germline ends. CDR3 nucleotides: TGTGCCAGCAGTTCCAAACAGGGTGCTACCTACGAGCAGTACTTC. It yields the protein CASSSKQGATYEQYF.

This chain links TRBV19 with TRBJ1-1; TRBD1 aligns across 10 bases. The CDR3 totals 15 residues. Germline values: CDR1 LNHDA, CDR2 SQIVND (reference sequence). The V gene end was trimmed by 5 bases and the J gene end by 4 bases; junction bases not matched to a gene: 7. The CDR3 region is CASSFRTGGTTEAFF. DNA of the CDR3: TGTGCCAGTAGTTTCAGGACAGGGGGGACCACTGAAGCTTTCTTT.

This chain uses TRBV5-1 with TRBJ2-4; D ambiguous. CDR3 length: 15 residues. Germline V gene data show CDR1 as SGHRS and CDR2 as YFSETQ. V shed 0 bases and J shed 8 bases, with 15 bases lying between them. The CDR3, as DNA: TGCGCCAGCAGCTTGGCCCAACAATCCTGGGACATTCAGTACTTC. The encoded protein is CASSLAQQSWDIQYF.

The V call is TRBV11-2, the J call TRBJ1-5; D is ambiguous. Germline CDR1 is SGHAT and CDR2 is FQNNGV. Trimming removed 0 bases from V and 3 bases from J, with 3 bases in between. CDR3 length equals 13 residues. In DNA form, the CDR3 reads TGTGCCAGCAGCTTAGACTACAATCAGCCCCAGCATTTT. Its translation is CASSLDYNQPQHF. The full variable domain, completed using reference TRBV11-2 and TRBJ1-5, is EAGVAQSPRYKIIEKRQSVAFWCNPISGHATLYWYQQILGQGPKLLIQFQNNGVVDDSQLPKDRFSAERLKGVDSTLKIQPAKLEDSAVYLCASSLDYNQPQHFGDGTRLSIL.

V is TRBV7-9 and J is TRBJ2-3, with 7 bases lining up with TRBD2. The J segment lost 4 bases and the V segment lost 11 bases, leaving 3 bases of the junction unmatched. Germline CDR1 reads SEHNR; CDR2 reads FQNEAQ (reference sequence). CDR3 length equals 11 residues. For the CDR3, the DNA is TGTGCCCATGGGGGGGCAGATACGCAGTATTTT. Translated: CAHGGADTQYF.

The count of this clone is one. This sequence joins TRBV6-5 and TRBJ2-7; TRBD2 matches 14 bases. Germline CDR1 MNHEY, CDR2 SVGAGI. Trimming took 6 bases from V and 6 from J; bases not matched to a gene: 7. The CDR3 runs 15 residues. The CDR3 DNA sequence: TGTGCCAGCAGCATTACCGGACTAGCGGGAGGCGAGCAGTACTTC. Amino acids: CASSITGLAGGEQYF.

This chain links TRBV19 with TRBJ2-2; the D is unclear. CDR1 is LNHDA and CDR2 is SQIVND in the germline V gene (reference sequence). Trimming shortened V by 10 bases and J by 2 bases, and 11 bases separated the two germline ends. There are 13 residues in the CDR3. CDR3 protein: CATKTQNTGELFF. DNA of the CDR3: TGTGCCACTAAGACACAAAACACCGGGGAGCTGTTTTTT.

The chain joins TRBV5-1 to TRBJ2-2; D gene ambiguous. This CDR3 has 16 residues. CDR1 and CDR2 (germline): SGHRS, YFSETQ. V lost 4 bases and J 1 base, leaving 14 bases between the germline ends. CDR3 sequence reads: CASSPPPPLNTGELFF. CDR3 DNA: TGCGCCAGCAGCCCGCCCCCCCCATTGAACACCGGGGAGCTGTTTTTT.

The chain combines TRBV2 with TRBJ2-3; D is unclear. The V gene's germline CDR1 is SNHLY and CDR2 FYNNEI. This CDR3 spans 12 amino acids. V lost 3 bases and J 5 bases, leaving 6 bases between the germline ends. The CDR3 nucleotides read TGTGCCAGCAGTGACCCTCAAGATACGCAGTATTTT. Translated: CASSDPQDTQYF.

V usage is TRBV7-9 and J usage is TRBJ1-4; weak D call: TRBD1 (5 bases). In germline, CDR1 is SEHNR, CDR2 FQNEAQ (reference sequence). V was cut by 2 bases and J by 4 bases, with 17 bases left in between. CDR3 length equals 17 residues. DNA of the CDR3: TGTGCCAGCAGCTTAAAGGGATTCCGGGACGGTAATGAAAAACTGTTTTTT. Its translation: CASSLKGFRDGNEKLFF.

This chain joins TRBV5-1 and TRBJ2-2, with 8 bases identical to TRBD2. CDR3 length: 15 amino acids. Germline V gives CDR1 SGHRS, CDR2 YFSETQ. V gave up 1 base and J gave up 7 bases; unmatched junction bases: 6. CDR3 in amino acids: CASSLSSGSFGELFF. In DNA, the CDR3 is TGCGCCAGCAGCTTGTCCAGCGGGAGCTTCGGGGAGCTGTTTTTT.

The CDR3 here is CASSEWGAGVSDTQYF. CDR3 in DNA: TGTGCCAGCAGTGAATGGGGGGCGGGAGTGTCAGATACGCAGTATTTT. The J gene is TRBJ2-3, the V gene TRBV25-1; D might be TRBD2 (7 bases). The CDR3 contains 16 residues. In germline, CDR1 is MGHDK, CDR2 SYGVNS. V shed 1 base and J shed 4 bases, with 15 bases lying between them.

The J gene is TRBJ2-5, the V gene TRBV28; D remains ambiguous. The germline CDR1 and CDR2 sequences are MDHEN and SYDVKM. This CDR3 spans 12 amino acids. Trimming removed 3 bases at V and 5 bases at J, with 7 bases between. CDR3 coding DNA: TGTGCCAGCAGTTTCCAGCTGGAGACCCAGTACTTC. Protein product: CASSFQLETQYF.

As to this clone: Other nucleotide sequences from this sample produce the same CDR3. The chain employs TRBV5-1 and TRBJ2-5; no clear D. V was trimmed by 0 bases and J by 5 bases, leaving 5 bases between them. The CDR3 covers 12 residues. CDR1 and CDR2 from the germline V gene are SGHRS and YFSETQ. CDR3 bases: TGCGCCAGCAGCTTGGCCCAGGAGACCCAGTACTTC. As protein: CASSLAQETQYF. Full variable domain (remainder filled in from reference TRBV5-1 and TRBJ2-5): KAGVTQTPRYLIKTRGQQVTLSCSPISGHRSVSWYQQTPGQGLQFLFEYFSETQRNKGNFPGRFSGRQFSNSRSEMNVSTLELGDSALYLCASSLAQETQYFGPGTRLLVL.

This clone was observed once. The chain's CDR3 is CASSSRPGGDTQYF. The DNA for the CDR3 is TGTGCCAGCAGCTCCAGGCCCGGGGGGGATACGCAGTATTTT. The chain couples TRBV11-2 to TRBJ2-3; TRBD2 aligns across 7 bases. V was clipped by 4 bases and J by 6 bases; unmatched bases: 7. The CDR3 length is 14 residues. Germline loops: CDR1 SGHAT, CDR2 FQNNGV.

The chain employs TRBV6-7 and TRBJ1-6, with no clear D. TRBV6-7 is identified as an open reading frame with a role that is uncertain. Between the trimmed V and J ends, which lost 6 bases and 6 bases, there was a span of 6 bases. The CDR3 runs 12 residues. This CDR3 is CASSPANSPLHF. The CDR3 nucleotides read TGTGCCAGCAGCCCTGCTAATTCACCCCTCCACTTT.

The count of this clone is one. This chain connects TRBV27 to TRBJ1-5; 8 bases are a match to TRBD1. The CDR3 has 16 amino acids. V dropped 4 bases and J dropped 3; count of bases not matched to a gene: 8. CDR1 is MNHEY, CDR2 SMNVEV, per germline (reference sequence). This CDR3 reads CASSSALTGVNQPQHF. As DNA, the CDR3 is TGTGCCAGCAGTTCCGCCTTGACAGGGGTCAATCAGCCCCAGCATTTT.

This chain connects TRBV10-1 to TRBJ1-2, with D hard to call. Germline V gives CDR1 WNHNN, CDR2 SYGVQD (reference sequence). V was trimmed by 3 bases and J by 5 bases, leaving 4 bases between them. CDR3 length: 11 amino acids. CDR3 sequence: CASSDGYGYTF. As DNA, the CDR3 is TGCGCCAGCAGTGATGGTTATGGCTACACCTTC.